The clone carrying this T cell receptor beta chain occurred once. Antigen: not known. V shed 4 bases and J shed 1 base, with 16 bases lying between them. Germline V CDR1 and CDR2: LNHDA, SQIVND (reference sequence). This CDR3 comprises 16 residues. These data come from a study of tumor-infiltrating lymphocytes in primary liver carcinoma. A constant-region primer served to make TCR beta cDNA from about 500 ng total RNA. Slightly modified ARM-PCR served as the procedure for the TCR beta libraries. These libraries came from three rounds of nested multiplex PCR. Primers for the first two PCR rounds were TRBV1-TRBV30 forward primers and a C-beta reverse primer (about 9 cycles per round). MiXCR, run by TCRdb on the multiplex PCR reads, gives a single entry per CDR3 protein. The repertoire holds just over 300,000 distinct CDR3 sequences, with nearly 60% as singletons. Germline DNA was also extracted, and blood RNA was taken from unsorted whole blood.

Study findings and constraints: Relative to tumor region pairs, the tumor-adjacent and tumor-blood pairs showed overlap that was lower. Blood's top-250-clone fraction was significantly lower than that of tumors (p = 0.039).

This TCR was recovered from a woman aged 25 to 45 with primary liver carcinoma and hepatitis B virus infection. This chain links TRBV19 with TRBJ1-1; D possibly corresponds to TRBD1 (5 bases). Sequenced: peripheral blood. This CDR3 is CASSTTLRDWNTEAFF. In nucleotides, the CDR3 is TGTGCCAGTAGTACCACACTCCGGGACTGGAACACTGAAGCTTTCTTT.